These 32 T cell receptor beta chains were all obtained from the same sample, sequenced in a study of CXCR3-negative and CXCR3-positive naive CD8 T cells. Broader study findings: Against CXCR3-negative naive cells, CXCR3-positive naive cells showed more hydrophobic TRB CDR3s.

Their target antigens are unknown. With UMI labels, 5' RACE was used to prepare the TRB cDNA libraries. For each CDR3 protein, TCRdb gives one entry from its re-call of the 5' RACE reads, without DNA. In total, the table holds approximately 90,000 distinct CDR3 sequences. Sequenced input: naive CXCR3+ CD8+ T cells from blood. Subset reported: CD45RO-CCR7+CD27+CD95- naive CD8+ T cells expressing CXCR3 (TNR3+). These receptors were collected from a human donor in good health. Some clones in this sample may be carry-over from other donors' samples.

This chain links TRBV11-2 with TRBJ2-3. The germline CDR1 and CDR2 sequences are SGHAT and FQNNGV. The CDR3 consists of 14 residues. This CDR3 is CASSLGVSTDTQYF.

The CDR3 spells CAIRAARSLDTIYF. The chain uses TRBV10-3 and TRBJ1-3; TCRdb reports TRBD1, a call that lacks DNA to check it against. This CDR3 contains 14 residues. Germline V CDR1 and CDR2: ENHRY, SYGVKD.

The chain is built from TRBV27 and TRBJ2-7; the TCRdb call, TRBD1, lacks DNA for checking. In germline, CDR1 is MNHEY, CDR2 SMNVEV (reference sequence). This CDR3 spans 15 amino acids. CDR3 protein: CASSLRTGEGYEQYF.

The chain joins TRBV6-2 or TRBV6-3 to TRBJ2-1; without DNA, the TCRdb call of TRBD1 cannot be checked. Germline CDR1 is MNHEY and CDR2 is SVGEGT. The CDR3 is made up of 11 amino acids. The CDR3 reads CASRGGVEQFF.

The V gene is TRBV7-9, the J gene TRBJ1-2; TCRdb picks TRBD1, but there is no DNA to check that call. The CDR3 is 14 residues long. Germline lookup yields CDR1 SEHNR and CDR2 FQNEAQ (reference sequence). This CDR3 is CASSSSTGLYGYTF.

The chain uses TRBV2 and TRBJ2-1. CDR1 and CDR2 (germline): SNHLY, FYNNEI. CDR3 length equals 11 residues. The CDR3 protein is CASGFSNEQFF.

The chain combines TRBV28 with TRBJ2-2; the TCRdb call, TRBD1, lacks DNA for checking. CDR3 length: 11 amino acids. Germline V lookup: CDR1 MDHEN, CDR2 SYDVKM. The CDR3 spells CASTLAGELFF.

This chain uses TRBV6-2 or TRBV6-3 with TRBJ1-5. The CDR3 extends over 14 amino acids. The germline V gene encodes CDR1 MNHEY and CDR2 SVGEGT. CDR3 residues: CASSKSYSNQPQHF.

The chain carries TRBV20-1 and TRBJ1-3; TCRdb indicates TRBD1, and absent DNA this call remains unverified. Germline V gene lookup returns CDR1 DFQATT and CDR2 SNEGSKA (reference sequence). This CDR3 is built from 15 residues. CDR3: CSAGRTGIAGNTIYF.

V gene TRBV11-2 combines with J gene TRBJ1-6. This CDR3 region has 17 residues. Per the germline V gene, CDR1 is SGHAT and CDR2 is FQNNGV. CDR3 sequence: CASSFLTGGSYNSPLHF.

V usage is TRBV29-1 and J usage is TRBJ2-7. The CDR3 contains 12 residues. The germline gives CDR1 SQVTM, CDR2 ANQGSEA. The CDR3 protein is CSVDDHSSEQYF.

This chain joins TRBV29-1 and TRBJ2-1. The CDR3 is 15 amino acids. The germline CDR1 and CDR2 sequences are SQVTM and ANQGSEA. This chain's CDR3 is CSVEEVQATYNEQFF.

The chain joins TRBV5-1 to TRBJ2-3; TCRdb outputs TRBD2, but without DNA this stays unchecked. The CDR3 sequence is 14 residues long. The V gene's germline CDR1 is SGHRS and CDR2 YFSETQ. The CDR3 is CASSLRTEGDTQYF.

CDR3 residues: CASSPSGNPYEQYF. V gene TRBV6-5 combines with J gene TRBJ2-7; TCRdb reports TRBD1, a call that lacks DNA to check it against. Germline CDR1 MNHEY, CDR2 SVGAGI. The CDR3 has 14 residues.

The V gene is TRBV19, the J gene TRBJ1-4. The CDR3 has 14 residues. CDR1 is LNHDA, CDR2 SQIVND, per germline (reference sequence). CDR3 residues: CASSIGGPAEKLFF. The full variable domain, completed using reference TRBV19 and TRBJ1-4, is DGGITQSPKYLFRKEGQNVTLSCEQNLNHDAMYWYRQDPGQGLRLIYYSQIVNDFQKGDIAEGYSVSREKKESFPLTVTSAQKNPTAFYLCASSIGGPAEKLFFGSGTQLSVL.

CDR3: CSAHPGTSGSNEQFF. The chain joins TRBV20-1 to TRBJ2-1; TCRdb picks TRBD2, but there is no DNA to check that call. CDR1 and CDR2 from the germline V gene are DFQATT and SNEGSKA (reference sequence). The CDR3 has 15 residues.

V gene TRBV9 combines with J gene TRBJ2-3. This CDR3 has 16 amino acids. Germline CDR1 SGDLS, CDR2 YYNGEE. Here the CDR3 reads CASSVDDNQSADTQYF.

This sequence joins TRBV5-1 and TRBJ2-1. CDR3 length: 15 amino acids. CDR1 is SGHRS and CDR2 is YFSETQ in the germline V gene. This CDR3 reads CASSLANGSYNEQFF.

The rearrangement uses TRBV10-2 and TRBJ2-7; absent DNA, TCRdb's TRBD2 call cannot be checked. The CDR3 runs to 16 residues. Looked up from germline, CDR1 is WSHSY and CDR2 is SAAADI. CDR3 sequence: CASRATSGTQFYEQYF.

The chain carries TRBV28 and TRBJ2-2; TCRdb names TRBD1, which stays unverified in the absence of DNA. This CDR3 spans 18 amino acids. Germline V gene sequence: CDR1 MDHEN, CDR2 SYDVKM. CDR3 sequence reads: CASRTGTGIVVGTGELFF.

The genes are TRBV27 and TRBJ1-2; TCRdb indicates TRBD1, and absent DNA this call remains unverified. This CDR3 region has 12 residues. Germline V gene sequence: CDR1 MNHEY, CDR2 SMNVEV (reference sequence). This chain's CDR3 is CASSDSRAGYTF.

The CDR3 here is CASSLGLAGYTDTQYF. This chain joins TRBV28 and TRBJ2-3; TCRdb designates TRBD2, a call that cannot be tested without DNA. Germline V gene lookup returns CDR1 MDHEN and CDR2 SYDVKM. The CDR3 is 16 amino acids. Supplemented by reference TRBV28 and TRBJ2-3, the full variable domain reads DVKVTQSSRYLVKRTGEKVFLECVQDMDHENMFWYRQDPGLGLRLIYFSYDVKMKEKGDIPEGYSVSREKKERFSLILESASTNQTSMYLCASSLGLAGYTDTQYFGPGTRLTVL.

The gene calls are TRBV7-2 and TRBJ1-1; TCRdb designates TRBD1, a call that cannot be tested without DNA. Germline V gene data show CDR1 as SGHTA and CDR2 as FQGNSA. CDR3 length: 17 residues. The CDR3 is CASSLEGTFGRNTEAFF.

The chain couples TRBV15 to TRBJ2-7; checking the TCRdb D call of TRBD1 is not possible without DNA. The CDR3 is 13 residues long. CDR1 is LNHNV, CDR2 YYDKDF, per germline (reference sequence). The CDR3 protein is CATSRTGGVEQYF.

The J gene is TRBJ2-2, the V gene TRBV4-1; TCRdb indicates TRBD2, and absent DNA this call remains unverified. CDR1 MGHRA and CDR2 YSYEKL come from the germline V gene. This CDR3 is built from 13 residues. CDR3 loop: CASRLGLTGELFF.

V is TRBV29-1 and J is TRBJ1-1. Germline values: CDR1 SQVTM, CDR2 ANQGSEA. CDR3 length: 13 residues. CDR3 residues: CSAAVDLNTEAFF.

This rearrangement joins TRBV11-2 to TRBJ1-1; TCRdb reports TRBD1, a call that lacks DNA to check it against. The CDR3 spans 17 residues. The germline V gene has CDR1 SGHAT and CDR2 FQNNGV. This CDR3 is CASSLDRTGKVNTEAFF.

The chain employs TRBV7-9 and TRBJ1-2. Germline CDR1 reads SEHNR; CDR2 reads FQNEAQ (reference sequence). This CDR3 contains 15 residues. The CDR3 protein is CASSLGAGSNYGYTF.

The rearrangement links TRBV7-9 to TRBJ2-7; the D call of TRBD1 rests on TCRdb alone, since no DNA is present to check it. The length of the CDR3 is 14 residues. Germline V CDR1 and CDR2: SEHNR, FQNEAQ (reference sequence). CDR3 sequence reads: CASSFPGTGGEQYF.

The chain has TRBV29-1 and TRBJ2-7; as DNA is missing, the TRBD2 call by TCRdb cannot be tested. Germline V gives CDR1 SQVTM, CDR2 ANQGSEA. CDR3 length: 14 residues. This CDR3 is CSVRFQTDVYEQYF.

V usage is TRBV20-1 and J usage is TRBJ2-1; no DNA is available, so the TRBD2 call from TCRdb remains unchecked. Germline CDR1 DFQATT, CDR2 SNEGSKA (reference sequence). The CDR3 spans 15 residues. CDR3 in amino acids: CSARPGTSGGNEQFF.

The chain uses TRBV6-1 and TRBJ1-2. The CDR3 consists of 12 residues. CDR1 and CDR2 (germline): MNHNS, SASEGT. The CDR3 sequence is CASRDPPEGYTF.